A single sample gave rise to the 3 T cell receptor beta chains below, sequenced in a study of cytomegalovirus exposure and HLA in healthy donors. Vbeta (60) and Jbeta (13) primers were used in the PCR. Using immunoSEQ multiplex PCR, the repertoire was profiled, and TCRdb retains in-frame clones only, with some absent. The sample records roughly 170,000 clones, more than 60% being singletons. Sequenced sample: PBMCs. These receptors all come from a woman in her 30s in good health and CMV-seropositive.

The chain uses TRBV5-5 and TRBJ2-7; 9 nucleotides align to TRBD2. This CDR3 has 15 amino acids. The germline V gene has CDR1 SGHKS and CDR2 YYEKEE (reference sequence). Germline trimming cut 9 bases from V and 3 bases from J; bases unmatched to any gene: 13. Written as DNA, the CDR3 is TGTGCCACCAACGTGTTGTCTAGCGGGGTCTACGAGCAGTACTTC. Translating gives CATNVLSSGVYEQYF.

This chain uses TRBV7-2 with TRBJ2-7, with TRBD2 as a possible D gene (6 bases). The germline V gene encodes CDR1 SGHTA and CDR2 FQGNSA. The CDR3 runs 14 residues. Trimming cost V 2 bases and J 3 bases, with 11 bases left between them. The CDR3 DNA reads as TGTGCCAGCAGCTTACAGACTAGGGACTACGAGCAGTACTTC. It codes for CASSLQTRDYEQYF.

The chain uses TRBV10-1 and TRBJ1-1, with a tentative D call TRBD1 (6 bases). V shed 2 bases and J shed 7 bases, with 14 bases lying between them. The CDR3 sequence is 14 residues long. Per germline, CDR1 WNHNN and CDR2 SYGVQD (reference sequence). CDR3 coding DNA: TGCGCCAGCAGTGAGATGGGGGGGCAAGGTGAAGCTTTCTTT. It yields the protein CASSEMGGQGEAFF.